The 14 T cell receptor beta chains reported below all come from one sample, sequenced in a study of identical twins. TCRdb re-called the 5' RACE reads through MiXCR, storing one row per CDR3 protein. The sample records approximately 690,000 distinct CDR3 sequences, around 5.7% being singletons. Material: naive T cells sorted from blood. The receptors here all came from a man between 18 and 35 years old in good health.

This clonotype was seen a few times. This sequence joins TRBV6-1 and TRBJ1-5; the D is unclear. Trimming shortened V by 9 bases and J by 10 bases, and 19 bases separated the two germline ends. Germline lookup yields CDR1 MNHNS and CDR2 SASEGT. CDR3 length: 13 residues. The CDR3 is CASRRVPLEPQHF. In DNA, the CDR3 is TGTGCCAGTAGACGGGTCCCCTTGGAACCCCAGCATTTT.

This clonotype was detected a few times. V usage is TRBV10-3 and J usage is TRBJ2-3, with 9 bases fitting TRBD2. V shed 5 bases, J shed 4 bases, and the junction held 10 bases outside the gene matches. Per the germline V gene, CDR1 is ENHRY and CDR2 is SYGVKD. The CDR3 is 16 amino acids. The CDR3 region is CAISLLAGEGSDTQYF. DNA of the CDR3: TGTGCCATCAGTCTCTTAGCGGGAGAGGGGTCAGATACGCAGTATTTT.

This clonotype has at least ten counts. Written as DNA, the CDR3 is TGCAGCGTTGAAGCCACTAGCGGGAGTGGCACCGGGGAGCTGTTTTTT. It translates to CSVEATSGSGTGELFF. The chain has TRBV29-1 and TRBJ2-2, with 11 bases fitting TRBD2. Trimming removed 1 base from V and 4 bases from J; junction bases left unmatched: 5. This CDR3 has 16 residues. From germline, CDR1 is SQVTM and CDR2 ANQGSEA.

The sample holds a few counts of this clonotype. This rearrangement joins TRBV7-3 to TRBJ1-5; possible D gene TRBD1, 5 bases. Trimming took 8 bases from V and 4 from J, leaving 15 bases between them. The CDR3 consists of 14 residues. Germline assignment: CDR1 SGHTA and CDR2 FQGTGA. CDR3 sequence: CASEQAGRNQPQHF. The DNA for the CDR3 is TGTGCCAGCGAACAGGCAGGGCGAAATCAGCCCCAGCATTTT. Looking up the rest from reference TRBV7-3 and TRBJ1-5 gives the full variable domain: GAGVSQTPSNKVTEKGKYVELRCDPISGHTALYWYRQSLGQGPEFLIYFQGTGAADDSGLPNDRFFAVRPEGSVSTLKIQRTERGDSAVYLCASEQAGRNQPQHFGDGTRLSIL.

This clonotype has at least ten counts. This chain links TRBV6-1 with TRBJ1-5; a possible D gene is TRBD1 (6 bases). The CDR3 is 19 residues long. Germline-derived CDR1 and CDR2 are MNHNS and SASEGT. Trimming pared 1 base from V and 0 bases from J, leaving 19 bases between. The CDR3 protein is CASSEVLGQVTLSNQPQHF. The CDR3 DNA reads as TGTGCCAGCAGTGAAGTTTTGGGACAAGTGACTCTTAGCAATCAGCCCCAGCATTTT.

This clonotype was found many times. The rearrangement links TRBV7-9 to TRBJ2-2, with D unclear. There are 15 residues in the CDR3. CDR1 and CDR2 from the germline V gene are SEHNR and FQNEAQ (reference sequence). Trimming removed 7 bases from V and 0 bases from J, with 12 bases in between. This chain's CDR3 is CASIPTTSNTGELFF. CDR3 nucleotide sequence: TGTGCCAGCATCCCCACAACCTCGAACACCGGGGAGCTGTTTTTT.

This clonotype came up many times. J is TRBJ2-5 and V is TRBV7-9; the match to TRBD1 covers 9 bases. Unmatched junction bases numbered 4, after V lost 2 bases and J lost 6 bases. The germline V gene has CDR1 SEHNR and CDR2 FQNEAQ (reference sequence). This CDR3 region has 14 residues. CDR3 coding DNA: TGTGCCAGCAGCTTAACAGGGGGCGCGAAGACCCAGTACTTC. Protein sequence: CASSLTGGAKTQYF.

This clonotype was detected only a few times. CDR3 region: CSAHDWLPRNEQFF. As DNA, the CDR3 is TGCAGCGCCCACGACTGGCTCCCCCGCAATGAGCAGTTCTTC. The chain couples TRBV29-1 to TRBJ2-1, with no clear D. Trimming stripped 7 bases from V and 6 bases from J, with 19 bases between. Germline loops: CDR1 SQVTM, CDR2 ANQGSEA. The CDR3 consists of 14 residues.

This clonotype came up many times. V gene TRBV7-8 combines with J gene TRBJ2-7; D is tentatively TRBD1 or TRBD2 (5 bases each). Between the trimmed V and J ends, which lost 5 bases and 2 bases, there was a span of 13 bases. CDR1 is SGHVS and CDR2 is FQNEAQ in the germline V gene. The CDR3 totals 14 residues. In DNA form, the CDR3 reads TGTGCCAGCAGCCCCAATGTGGGGGCCTACGAGCAGTACTTC. This codes for CASSPNVGAYEQYF.

This clonotype was counted at least ten times. The junction departs from the called germline gene at one end, perhaps through a read error. V usage is TRBV7-9 and J usage is TRBJ2-1; 7 bases are a match to TRBD2. The CDR3 is 12 residues long. Germline values: CDR1 SEHNR, CDR2 FQNEAQ (reference sequence). CDR3 in amino acids: CASGLVAGEQFF. Written as DNA, the CDR3 is TGTGCCAGCGGCTTGGTAGCGGGTGAGCAGTTCTTC.

CDR3 DNA sequence: TGCAGCGTTGAATTGGTCACGGGAGAGACCCAGTACTTC. Protein product: CSVELVTGETQYF. This chain links TRBV29-1 with TRBJ2-5; D gene uncertain. Germline CDR1 reads SQVTM; CDR2 reads ANQGSEA. The ends were cut back, 2 bases at V and 4 bases at J, with 11 bases in the middle. There are 13 residues in the CDR3.

This clonotype was counted a few times. The rearrangement links TRBV7-2 to TRBJ2-5; 10 bases fit TRBD2. V dropped 3 bases and J dropped 4; count of bases not matched to a gene: 8. Looked up from germline, CDR1 is SGHTA and CDR2 is FQGNSA. The length of the CDR3 is 16 residues. CDR3 DNA sequence: TGTGCCAGCAGCTTTCGCAGCGGGGGGGCTCGAGAGACCCAGTACTTC. Amino acid sequence: CASSFRSGGARETQYF. The variable domain in full, completed from reference TRBV7-2 and TRBJ2-5, reads GAGVSQSPSNKVTEKGKDVELRCDPISGHTALYWYRQSLGQGLEFLIYFQGNSAPDKSGLPSDRFSAERTGGSVSTLTIQRTQQEDSAVYLCASSFRSGGARETQYFGPGTRLLVL.

J is TRBJ2-7 and V is TRBV20-1; 7 nucleotides align to TRBD1. Germline V lookup: CDR1 DFQATT, CDR2 SNEGSKA (reference sequence). The CDR3 runs 13 residues. V lost 7 bases to trimming and J lost 0 bases; unmatched junction nucleotides: 6. In DNA form, the CDR3 reads TGCAGTGGCAAGGGGGCGAGCTCCTACGAGCAGTACTTC. It encodes CSGKGASSYEQYF.

There are a few counts of this clonotype. The V and J genes are TRBV3-1 and TRBJ2-1, with 15 nucleotides matching TRBD2. V shed 2 bases and J 6 bases; nucleotides not matched to a gene: 11. Per germline, CDR1 LGHDT and CDR2 YNNKEL (reference sequence). This CDR3 is built from 19 residues. Written as DNA, the CDR3 is TGTGCCAGCAGCCAATCAGGACTAGCGGGAGGGGCGAGTCGCAATGAGCAGTTCTTC. This sequence encodes CASSQSGLAGGASRNEQFF.